These T cell receptor beta chains were read from a single sample in a study of cytomegalovirus exposure and HLA in healthy donors. The data were produced by immunoSEQ multiplex PCR, yet TCRdb's version contains in-frame clones alone and is incomplete. The table has about 140,000 clones, 60% to 85% seen once. Sequences were obtained from PBMCs. The receptors derive from a young man in good health and CMV-seronegative. CDR3s include the opening cysteine and the closing phenylalanine or tryptophan. A D gene is named only where the DNA matches it firmly. Where a row states a size, it is once, few, many or the class of an expanded clone; other rows omit it.

D gene: TRBD1; V gene: TRBV29-1; J gene: TRBJ1-2; clone size: few; CDR3 DNA: TGCAGCGTTGAACCGGGACAGGGAAGTAAGGTCGACTATGGCTACACCTTC; CDR3 protein: CSVEPGQGSKVDYGYTF
D gene: TRBD1; V gene: TRBV28; J gene: TRBJ2-7; clone size: -; CDR3 DNA: TGTGCCAGCAGTTATGCAGGACAGGGTAATGAGCAGTACTTC; CDR3 protein: CASSYAGQGNEQYF
D gene: -; V gene: TRBV28; J gene: TRBJ1-5; clone size: -; CDR3 DNA: TGTGCCAGCAGTTCCCAGGGATTCGGCAATCAGCCCCAGCATTTT; CDR3 protein: CASSSQGFGNQPQHF
D gene: TRBD1; V gene: TRBV7-9; J gene: TRBJ2-6; clone size: -; CDR3 DNA: TGTGCCAGCAGCCCCCGGGACAGCGTCTCCTCTGGGGCCAACGTCCTGACTTTC; CDR3 protein: CASSPRDSVSSGANVLTF
D gene: -; V gene: TRBV19; J gene: TRBJ2-5; clone size: -; CDR3 DNA: TGTGCCAGTAGTAGAACCATACAGGGTGGGCAAGAGACCCAGTACTTC; CDR3 protein: CASSRTIQGGQETQYF
D gene: TRBD2; V gene: TRBV4-1; J gene: TRBJ2-1; clone size: -; CDR3 DNA: TGCGCCAGCAGCCAAGGCCCCGGACTAGCGGGGACGAGCTCCTACAATGAGCAGTTCTTC; CDR3 protein: CASSQGPGLAGTSSYNEQFF
D gene: -; V gene: TRBV5-8; J gene: TRBJ1-1; clone size: -; CDR3 DNA: TGTGCCAGCAGCTTGGATGCCGGGGTCTCGCGCACTGAAGCTTTCTTT; CDR3 protein: CASSLDAGVSRTEAFF
D gene: -; V gene: TRBV5-6; J gene: TRBJ1-1; clone size: few; CDR3 DNA: TGTGCCAGCAGCTTAGGTGGCGGCACTGAAGCTTTCTTT; CDR3 protein: CASSLGGGTEAFF
D gene: -; V gene: TRBV27; J gene: TRBJ2-7; clone size: -; CDR3 DNA: TGTGCCAGCAGCCCAGCGGGCCCTCCTTACGAGCAGTACTTC; CDR3 protein: CASSPAGPPYEQYF
D gene: -; V gene: TRBV7-8; J gene: TRBJ1-4; clone size: -; CDR3 DNA: TGTGCCAGCAGCCCCCCGACGGTATGGGGGACAAATGAAAAACTGTTTTTT; CDR3 protein: CASSPPTVWGTNEKLFF
D gene: -; V gene: TRBV9; J gene: TRBJ1-1; clone size: -; CDR3 DNA: TGTGCCAGCAGCGTCCGGAGAACGAACACTGAAGCTTTCTTT; CDR3 protein: CASSVRRTNTEAFF
D gene: -; V gene: TRBV19; J gene: TRBJ1-3; clone size: -; CDR3 DNA: TGTGCCAGTAGTATAGCCCGCGTTCTCTCTGGAAACACCATATATTTT; CDR3 protein: CASSIARVLSGNTIYF
D gene: TRBD1; V gene: TRBV6-1; J gene: TRBJ1-2; clone size: -; CDR3 DNA: TGTGCCAGCAGCCTAACAGGGGGACCCTATGGCTACACCTTC; CDR3 protein: CASSLTGGPYGYTF
D gene: TRBD1; V gene: TRBV27; J gene: TRBJ2-7; clone size: -; CDR3 DNA: TGTGCCAGCACCCACAGGACAGGGGGCTCCTACGAGCAGTACTTC; CDR3 protein: CASTHRTGGSYEQYF
D gene: TRBD2; V gene: TRBV2; J gene: TRBJ2-5; clone size: -; CDR3 DNA: TGTGCCAGCAGTCACCTTCCGGGACTAGAGGAGACCCAGTACTTC; CDR3 protein: CASSHLPGLEETQYF
D gene: -; V gene: TRBV5-8; J gene: TRBJ2-1; clone size: -; CDR3 DNA: TGTGCCAGCAGCTCGGGGATTATCTCCTACAATGAGCAGTTCTTC; CDR3 protein: CASSSGIISYNEQFF
D gene: TRBD2; V gene: TRBV30; J gene: TRBJ2-1; clone size: -; CDR3 DNA: TGTGCCTGGAGTGGAGCGGGGGGCTACAATGAGCAGTTCTTC; CDR3 protein: CAWSGAGGYNEQFF
D gene: TRBD1; V gene: TRBV2; J gene: TRBJ1-3; clone size: few; CDR3 DNA: TGTGCCAGCAGTGAAGCTGGGACAGGGGGCGGAAACACCATATATTTT; CDR3 protein: CASSEAGTGGGNTIYF
D gene: -; V gene: TRBV10-3; J gene: TRBJ1-2; clone size: -; CDR3 DNA: TGTGCCATCAGTCGTGGCCATAACTATGGCTACACCTTC; CDR3 protein: CAISRGHNYGYTF
D gene: -; V gene: TRBV4-1; J gene: TRBJ1-2; clone size: -; CDR3 DNA: TGCGCCAGCAGCCAAGCTGGCAACTATGGCTACACCTTC; CDR3 protein: CASSQAGNYGYTF
D gene: -; V gene: TRBV7-3; J gene: TRBJ1-5; clone size: -; CDR3 DNA: TGTGCCAGCAGCTTATGGGCACCCTATAGCAATCAGCCCCAGCATTTT; CDR3 protein: CASSLWAPYSNQPQHF
D gene: TRBD1; V gene: TRBV5-1; J gene: TRBJ2-7; clone size: -; CDR3 DNA: TGCGCCAGCAGCTTTGGGGACAGGGACCTCCGGAGTACCTACGAGCAGTACTTC; CDR3 protein: CASSFGDRDLRSTYEQYF
D gene: -; V gene: TRBV2; J gene: TRBJ2-7; clone size: -; CDR3 DNA: TGTGCCAGCAGTGAAAGTCGACTAGCCTACGAGCAGTACTTC; CDR3 protein: CASSESRLAYEQYF
D gene: TRBD2; V gene: TRBV7-9; J gene: TRBJ2-1; clone size: few; CDR3 DNA: TGTGCCAGCAGCCACAAAGCGGGGGTGGGAAACTCCTACAATGAGCAGTTCTTC; CDR3 protein: CASSHKAGVGNSYNEQFF
D gene: -; V gene: TRBV10-1; J gene: TRBJ1-2; clone size: -; CDR3 DNA: TGCGCCAGCAGAAGCCTTCCAGACAGACCACTCCTCTATGGCTACACCTTC; CDR3 protein: CASRSLPDRPLLYGYTF
D gene: -; V gene: TRBV6-5; J gene: TRBJ1-1; clone size: few; CDR3 DNA: TGTGCCAGCAGCGAGAGGGACATTATCACTGAAGCTTTCTTT; CDR3 protein: CASSERDIITEAFF
D gene: -; V gene: TRBV6-4; J gene: TRBJ2-1; clone size: -; CDR3 DNA: TGTGCCAGCAGTGGGCAAACTGGGGCCAGCAATGAGCAGTTCTTC; CDR3 protein: CASSGQTGASNEQFF
D gene: -; V gene: TRBV5-4; J gene: TRBJ2-7; clone size: few; CDR3 DNA: TGTGCCAGCAGCGATGACAGGAATGGCGCCTACGAGCAGTACTTC; CDR3 protein: CASSDDRNGAYEQYF
D gene: TRBD1; V gene: TRBV11-3; J gene: TRBJ1-6; clone size: -; CDR3 DNA: TGTGCCAGCAGCCCACCGGGACAGGGGGCGCGAGGTTCACCCCTCCACTTT; CDR3 protein: CASSPPGQGARGSPLHF
D gene: -; V gene: TRBV28; J gene: TRBJ2-7; clone size: -; CDR3 DNA: TGTGCCAGCAGTTACAGTGGCGGGATCTCCTACGAGCAGTACTTC; CDR3 protein: CASSYSGGISYEQYF
D gene: TRBD1; V gene: TRBV19; J gene: TRBJ1-2; clone size: -; CDR3 DNA: TGTGCCACGAACTCCGGGACAGGGACCTATGGGGGCTACACCTTC; CDR3 protein: CATNSGTGTYGGYTF
D gene: -; V gene: TRBV5-4; J gene: TRBJ2-3; clone size: -; CDR3 DNA: TGTGCCAGCAGCCAGGTGGGAGGATACACAGATACGCAGTATTTT; CDR3 protein: CASSQVGGYTDTQYF
D gene: -; V gene: TRBV4-1; J gene: TRBJ1-2; clone size: -; CDR3 DNA: TGCGCCAGCAGCCACATGGGGGGGGACTTCGGTGGCTACACCTTC; CDR3 protein: CASSHMGGDFGGYTF
D gene: -; V gene: TRBV27; J gene: TRBJ2-1; clone size: once; CDR3 DNA: TGTGCCAGCAGTAACCGGGTTTACAATGAGCAGTTCTTC; CDR3 protein: CASSNRVYNEQFF
D gene: -; V gene: TRBV30; J gene: TRBJ1-1; clone size: -; CDR3 DNA: TGTGCCTGGAGTGTACGAGCGAACACTGAAGCTTTCTTT; CDR3 protein: CAWSVRANTEAFF
D gene: TRBD2; V gene: TRBV27; J gene: TRBJ2-5; clone size: -; CDR3 DNA: TGTGCCAGCTGGGGGGGAGAGACCCAGTACTTC; CDR3 protein: CASWGGETQYF
D gene: TRBD2; V gene: TRBV15; J gene: TRBJ2-1; clone size: -; CDR3 DNA: TGTGCCACCAGCAGAGATGGGGCTAGCGGGAGGCGGGGAGATGAGCAGTTCTTC; CDR3 protein: CATSRDGASGRRGDEQFF
D gene: TRBD2; V gene: TRBV10-3; J gene: TRBJ2-7; clone size: -; CDR3 DNA: TGTGCCATCAGTGGGGGACTAGCGGGAGAAAGGGACGAGCAGTACTTC; CDR3 protein: CAISGGLAGERDEQYF
D gene: TRBD2; V gene: TRBV7-2; J gene: TRBJ2-7; clone size: few; CDR3 DNA: TGTGCCAGCATCTCCCTCGGGCGGGGGTTCTTATTC; CDR3 protein: CASISLGRGFLF
D gene: TRBD1; V gene: TRBV6-1; J gene: TRBJ1-1; clone size: -; CDR3 DNA: TGTGCCAGCGGGGAGGGACAGGGGACTGAAGCTTTCTTT; CDR3 protein: CASGEGQGTEAFF
D gene: -; V gene: TRBV19; J gene: TRBJ1-1; clone size: -; CDR3 DNA: TGTGCCAGTAGTCTCGCGACAGCGAACACTGAAGCTTTCTTT; CDR3 protein: CASSLATANTEAFF
D gene: -; V gene: TRBV12-2; J gene: TRBJ1-1; clone size: -; CDR3 DNA: TGTGCAAGTCGCCCCGGGCCTGACAGGGGGCCGTTGAACACTGAAGCTTTCTTT; CDR3 protein: CASRPGPDRGPLNTEAFF
D gene: TRBD1; V gene: TRBV6-1; J gene: TRBJ1-6; clone size: -; CDR3 DNA: TGTGCCAGCAGGGGAGACAGGGGCCTTAATTCACCCCTCCACTTT; CDR3 protein: CASRGDRGLNSPLHF
D gene: -; V gene: TRBV12-5; J gene: TRBJ2-1; clone size: -; CDR3 DNA: TGTGCTAGTGGTCCCGGGGACACTACCAACAATGAGCAGTTCTTC; CDR3 protein: CASGPGDTTNNEQFF
D gene: -; V gene: TRBV13; J gene: TRBJ2-3; clone size: -; CDR3 DNA: TGTGCCAGCAGCCGGGCGGGGACGCAGTATTTT; CDR3 protein: CASSRAGTQYF
D gene: TRBD2; V gene: TRBV15; J gene: TRBJ2-7; clone size: -; CDR3 DNA: TGTGCCACTGGTAGGGGACTAGCGTCTTCCTACGAGCAGTACTTC; CDR3 protein: CATGRGLASSYEQYF
D gene: -; V gene: TRBV5-1; J gene: TRBJ1-5; clone size: -; CDR3 DNA: TGCGCCAGCAGCTTGCGGGCGGGGGACCAGCCCCAGCATTTT; CDR3 protein: CASSLRAGDQPQHF
D gene: -; V gene: TRBV28; J gene: TRBJ2-7; clone size: -; CDR3 DNA: TGTGCCAGCAGTGCGCCAGGTTCCAAGCAGTACTTC; CDR3 protein: CASSAPGSKQYF
D gene: -; V gene: TRBV9; J gene: TRBJ2-5; clone size: -; CDR3 DNA: TGTGCCAGCAGCGTACGAGGGGGTCAAGAGACCCAGTACTTC; CDR3 protein: CASSVRGGQETQYF
D gene: TRBD1; V gene: TRBV10-3; J gene: TRBJ1-2; clone size: -; CDR3 DNA: TGTGCCACCCCGGGACAGGGTAAAAATAACTATGGCTACACCTTC; CDR3 protein: CATPGQGKNNYGYTF
D gene: TRBD1; V gene: TRBV11-2; J gene: TRBJ1-1; clone size: -; CDR3 DNA: TGTGCCAGTTGGACAGGGGGCAGCACTGAAGCTTTCTTT; CDR3 protein: CASWTGGSTEAFF
D gene: -; V gene: TRBV28; J gene: TRBJ2-5; clone size: few; CDR3 DNA: TGTGCCAGCAGTTTGGAAGTCGGGGGATCGGGGGAGACCCAGTACTTC; CDR3 protein: CASSLEVGGSGETQYF
D gene: -; V gene: TRBV29-1; J gene: TRBJ2-3; clone size: -; CDR3 DNA: TGCAGCGCCAGCGAGGCGACCGTAGATACGCAGTATTTT; CDR3 protein: CSASEATVDTQYF
D gene: -; V gene: TRBV4-2; J gene: TRBJ1-5; clone size: few; CDR3 DNA: TGTGCCAGCAGCCCCGAGGGTTCAGATCAGCCCCAGCATTTT; CDR3 protein: CASSPEGSDQPQHF
D gene: TRBD2; V gene: TRBV19; J gene: TRBJ2-2; clone size: -; CDR3 DNA: TGTGCCACCCATCTTCGGGGGGGCCCCACCGGGGAGCTGTTTTTT; CDR3 protein: CATHLRGGPTGELFF
D gene: -; V gene: TRBV5-8; J gene: TRBJ1-5; clone size: once; CDR3 DNA: TGTGCCAGCAGATCTACAGGGCAACAGCCCCAGCATTTT; CDR3 protein: CASRSTGQQPQHF
D gene: -; V gene: TRBV11-3; J gene: TRBJ1-2; clone size: -; CDR3 DNA: TGTGCCAGCAGCTGGACAGAAGACTATGGCTACACCTTC; CDR3 protein: CASSWTEDYGYTF
D gene: TRBD1; V gene: TRBV6-6; J gene: TRBJ1-2; clone size: few; CDR3 DNA: TGTGCCAGCATTAGGACAGGGAAGGGCTATGGCTACACCTTC; CDR3 protein: CASIRTGKGYGYTF
D gene: TRBD1; V gene: TRBV4-1; J gene: TRBJ2-1; clone size: -; CDR3 DNA: TGCGCCAGCAGCCTACCGGACAGGGGATTGTATGAGCAGTTCTTC; CDR3 protein: CASSLPDRGLYEQFF
D gene: -; V gene: TRBV7-8; J gene: TRBJ1-1; clone size: -; CDR3 DNA: TGTGCCAGCAGCGCGACAGTTAACACTGAAGCTTTCTTT; CDR3 protein: CASSATVNTEAFF